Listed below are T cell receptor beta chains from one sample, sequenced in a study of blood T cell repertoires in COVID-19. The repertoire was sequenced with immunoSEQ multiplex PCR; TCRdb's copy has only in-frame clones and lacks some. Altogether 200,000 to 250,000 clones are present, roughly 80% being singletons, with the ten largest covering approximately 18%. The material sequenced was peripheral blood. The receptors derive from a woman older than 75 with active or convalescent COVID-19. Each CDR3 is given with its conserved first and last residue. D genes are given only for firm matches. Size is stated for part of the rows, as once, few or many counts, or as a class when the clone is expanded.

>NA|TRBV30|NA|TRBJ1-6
CAWSQGNNSPLHF
TGTGCCTGGAGTCAGGGGAATAATTCACCCCTCCACTTT
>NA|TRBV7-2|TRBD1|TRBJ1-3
CASSPSRQGGNTIYF
TGTGCCAGCAGCCCCTCCCGACAGGGTGGTAACACCATATATTTT
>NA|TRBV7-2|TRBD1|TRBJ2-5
CASSLTGKVLETQYF
TGTGCCAGCAGCCTGACAGGGAAGGTTTTAGAGACCCAGTACTTC
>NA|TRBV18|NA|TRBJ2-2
CASSPFRDNTGELFF
TGTGCCAGCTCACCGTTCAGGGATAACACCGGGGAGCTGTTTTTT
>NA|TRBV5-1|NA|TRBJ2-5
CASRATPQETQYF
TGCGCCAGCAGGGCGACTCCCCAAGAGACCCAGTACTTC
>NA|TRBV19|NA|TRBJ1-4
CASKKGDEKLFF
TGTGCCAGTAAAAAAGGGGATGAAAAACTGTTTTTT
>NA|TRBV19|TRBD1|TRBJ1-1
CASSITGGGTEAFF
TGTGCCAGTAGTATTACAGGGGGTGGGACTGAAGCTTTCTTT
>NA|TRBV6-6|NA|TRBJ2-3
CATSRDGGTDTQYF
TGTGCCACCTCGCGAGACGGAGGCACAGATACGCAGTATTTT
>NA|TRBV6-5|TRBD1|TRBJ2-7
CASRRQGVGYEQYF
TGTGCCAGCAGACGACAGGGGGTGGGCTACGAGCAGTACTTC
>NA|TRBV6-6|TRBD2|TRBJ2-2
CASSYSNSGRELFF
TGTGCCAGCAGTTACTCGAACAGCGGGAGGGAGCTGTTTTTT
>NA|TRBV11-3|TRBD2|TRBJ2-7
CASSPRLAGLYEQYF
TGTGCCAGCAGCCCGCGACTAGCGGGGCTCTACGAGCAGTACTTC
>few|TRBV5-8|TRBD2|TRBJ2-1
CASSLEPGLAGRPTNNEQFF
TGTGCCAGCAGCTTGGAGCCGGGACTAGCGGGGAGGCCTACCAACAATGAGCAGTTCTTC
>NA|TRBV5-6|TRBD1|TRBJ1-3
CASSLEQGRSGNTIYF
TGTGCCAGCAGCTTGGAACAGGGGCGGAGTGGAAACACCATATATTTT
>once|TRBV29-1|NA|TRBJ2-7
CSVRTDQNEQYF
TGCAGCGTGAGGACAGATCAGAACGAGCAGTACTTC
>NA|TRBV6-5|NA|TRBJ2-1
CASSYTTGEQFF
TGTGCCAGCAGTTACACGACGGGTGAGCAGTTCTTC
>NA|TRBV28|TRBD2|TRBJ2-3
CASPPTPGTNYTDTQYF
TGTGCCAGCCCCCCTACACCCGGGACTAACTACACAGATACGCAGTATTTT
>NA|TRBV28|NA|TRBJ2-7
CASSSTGRNYEQYF
TGTGCCAGCAGTTCAACAGGGAGAAACTACGAGCAGTACTTC
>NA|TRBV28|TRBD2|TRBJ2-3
CASRAGGPFTDTQYF
TGTGCCAGCAGAGCGGGGGGCCCCTTCACAGATACGCAGTATTTT
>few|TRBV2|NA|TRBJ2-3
CASSDSPSSTDTQYF
TGTGCCAGCAGTGACAGTCCGTCTAGCACAGATACGCAGTATTTT
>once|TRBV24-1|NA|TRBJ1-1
CATSSGQGPGTEAFF
TGTGCCACCTCGTCTGGCCAGGGGCCGGGGACTGAAGCTTTCTTT
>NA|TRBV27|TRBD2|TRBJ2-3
CASSPPRGSVTGTQYF
TGTGCCAGCAGTCCGCCTCGCGGGAGTGTCACAGGTACGCAGTATTTT
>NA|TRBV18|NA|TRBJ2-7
CASSPYGESYEQYF
TGTGCCAGCTCACCGTACGGGGAATCCTACGAGCAGTACTTC
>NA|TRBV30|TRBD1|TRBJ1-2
CAWRVETGVSYGYTF
TGTGCCTGGAGAGTGGAGACAGGGGTTTCCTATGGCTACACCTTC
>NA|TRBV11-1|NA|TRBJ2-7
CASSTGVSQYF
TGTGCCAGCAGCACCGGGGTCTCCCAGTACTTC
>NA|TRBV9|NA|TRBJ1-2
CASSVEGRAYGYTF
TGTGCCAGCAGCGTAGAGGGCAGGGCCTATGGCTACACCTTC
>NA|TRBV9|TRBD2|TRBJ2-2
CASSVGVSGIGELFF
TGTGCCAGCAGCGTAGGAGTTAGCGGGATAGGGGAGCTGTTTTTT
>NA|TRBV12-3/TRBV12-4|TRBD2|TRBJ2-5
CASRRGGETQYF
TGTGCCAGCAGGCGCGGGGGAGAGACCCAGTACTTC
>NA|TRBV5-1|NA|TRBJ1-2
CASSLRQGDGYTF
TGCGCCAGCAGCTTGCGCCAGGGCGACGGCTACACCTTC
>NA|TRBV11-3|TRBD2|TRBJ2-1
CASSPSGGEYRDEQFF
TGTGCCAGCAGCCCTTCGGGGGGGGAGTATCGGGATGAGCAGTTCTTC
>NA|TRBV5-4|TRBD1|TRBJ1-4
CASSSKKRTGKETNEKLFF
TGTGCCAGCAGCTCCAAAAAACGGACAGGGAAGGAAACTAATGAAAAACTGTTTTTT
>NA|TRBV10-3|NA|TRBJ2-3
CAISESGGTQYF
TGTGCCATCAGTGAGTCTGGCGGTACGCAGTATTTT
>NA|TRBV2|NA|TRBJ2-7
CASSVGIGTSVDEQYF
TGTGCCAGCAGTGTAGGAATTGGGACATCAGTAGATGAGCAGTACTTC
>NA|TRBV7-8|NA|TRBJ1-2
CASSFGQITATGNYGYTF
TGTGCCAGCAGCTTTGGACAGATCACAGCAACGGGGAACTATGGCTACACCTTC
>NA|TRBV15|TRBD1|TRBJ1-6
CATSRDRQGNSPLHF
TGTGCCACCAGCAGAGATCGACAGGGCAATTCACCCCTCCACTTT
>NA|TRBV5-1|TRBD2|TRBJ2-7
CASSPGLAGRTIYEQYF
TGCGCCAGCAGCCCCGGACTAGCGGGGCGGACGATCTACGAGCAGTACTTC
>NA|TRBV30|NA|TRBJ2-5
CAWSRGSGSSETQYF
TGTGCCTGGAGTCGGGGATCGGGTTCCTCAGAGACCCAGTACTTC